This entry features one T cell receptor beta chain sequence. The antigen is undetermined. The source of the sample is a study of shared clonotypes between healthy human individuals. Study details: With ages of 18 to 49, the donors were a couple of women and three men.

The healthy adult donors were HIV-negative and reported no recent acute infections or vaccinations. General study findings and limits: A generally larger estimated richness was seen in naive subsets than in memory subsets. When compared with the clonotypes that were shared by all four sorted-subset donors, the non-shared clonotypes turned out to have lower generation probabilities.

Clones were read by immunoSEQ multiplex PCR, and TCRdb kept only the in-frame ones, dropping some. This table holds some 2,100,000 clones, approximately 95% found once. Material for sequencing was naive CD4+ T cells sorted from blood. The sample's subset: CD45RA+ positively selected. The clonotype was recovered from a man aged 18 to 29 in good health.

The CDR3 protein is CASSDGGAGGRDEQFF. For the CDR3, the DNA is TGTGCCAGCAGCGACGGAGGGGCGGGAGGTCGGGATGAGCAGTTCTTC. J is TRBJ2-1 and V is TRBV5-4, with 8 bases that match TRBD2. CDR1 and CDR2 (germline): SGHNT, YYREEE (reference sequence). After removal of 4 bases from V and 8 bases from J, the junction contained 14 bases not matched to a gene. The CDR3 length is 16 residues. Full variable domain (missing parts from reference TRBV5-4 and TRBJ2-1): ETGVTQSPTHLIKTRGQQVTLRCSSQSGHNTVSWYQQALGQGPQFIFQYYREEENGRGNFPPRFSGLQFPNYSSELNVNALELDDSALYLCASSDGGAGGRDEQFFGPGTRLTVL.